A single sample gave rise to the 11 T cell receptor beta chains below, sequenced in a study of blood T cell repertoires in COVID-19. TCRdb's table, derived via immunoSEQ multiplex PCR, lists solely in-frame clones and lacks some. Here the sample spans around 170,000 clones, 70% to 90% being singletons. The sequenced sample was peripheral blood. The receptors were gathered from a young woman with active or convalescent COVID-19.

This clone has just one count. The rearrangement uses TRBV19 and TRBJ1-1; 9 nucleotides align to TRBD1. V was clipped by 5 bases and J by 6 bases; unmatched bases: 7. Per germline, CDR1 LNHDA and CDR2 SQIVND (reference sequence). The CDR3 runs to 14 residues. In nucleotides, the CDR3 is TGTGCCAGTAGTCGGGTACAGGGGGCGGCTGAAGCTTTCTTT. Protein sequence: CASSRVQGAAEAFF.

The chain is built from TRBV19 and TRBJ2-1, with TRBD2 matching 7 bases. The trim removed 5 bases at V and 0 bases at J, leaving 7 bases unmatched. The CDR3 runs 16 residues. Germline CDR1 and CDR2: LNHDA and SQIVND (reference sequence). The DNA of the CDR3 is TGTGCCAGTAGTCCAGCTAGCGGCGGCTCCTACAATGAGCAGTTCTTC. Translated, it gives CASSPASGGSYNEQFF.

The V and J genes are TRBV6-6 and TRBJ1-2, with D perhaps matching TRBD1 (5 bases). V dropped 5 bases and J dropped 4 bases, with 17 bases sitting between them. Germline CDR1 reads MNHNY; CDR2 reads SVGAGI (reference sequence). The CDR3 has 15 amino acids. Here the CDR3 reads CASSTPAQGSYGYTF. The CDR3 DNA reads TGTGCCAGCAGTACTCCGGCCCAGGGATCCTATGGCTACACCTTC.

This chain connects TRBV5-1 to TRBJ2-1; D not certain. This CDR3 is 14 amino acids long. CDR1 is SGHRS, CDR2 YFSETQ, per germline. Trimming cost V 2 bases and J 5 bases, with 11 bases left between them. The CDR3 DNA reads TGCGCCAGCAGCTTCCCGGGTTCCGACAATGAGCAGTTCTTC. This codes for CASSFPGSDNEQFF. Based on the CDR3 plus reference TRBV5-1 and TRBJ2-1, the full variable domain is KAGVTQTPRYLIKTRGQQVTLSCSPISGHRSVSWYQQTPGQGLQFLFEYFSETQRNKGNFPGRFSGRQFSNSRSEMNVSTLELGDSALYLCASSFPGSDNEQFFGPGTRLTVL.

The chain combines TRBV7-9 with TRBJ2-3; 9 bases match TRBD2. V lost 3 bases and J lost 3; bases outside the gene matches: 10. The CDR3 totals 17 residues. CDR1 and CDR2 (germline): SEHNR, FQNEAQ (reference sequence). The CDR3: CASSFDRYLAGTDTQYF. The DNA for the CDR3 is TGTGCCAGCAGCTTTGATAGGTATCTAGCGGGAACAGATACGCAGTATTTT.

This clone was seen just once. The chain carries TRBV27 and TRBJ2-1, with 7 nucleotides matching TRBD1. The CDR3 contains 16 residues. CDR1 and CDR2 from the germline V gene are MNHEY and SMNVEV (reference sequence). V trimming: 5 bases; J trimming: 2 bases; junction bases outside the gene matches: 9. CDR3 residues: CASSPSLGGPYNEQFF. The CDR3 coding sequence is TGTGCCAGCAGTCCCTCCCTAGGGGGCCCCTACAATGAGCAGTTCTTC.

The genes are TRBV9 and TRBJ1-6; TRBD1 agrees at 7 bases. Germline V gives CDR1 SGDLS, CDR2 YYNGEE. The CDR3 spans 16 residues. V was clipped by 7 bases and J by 9 bases; unmatched bases: 16. In DNA form, the CDR3 reads TGTGCCAGCTCGTGGGGCCCGACAGGGCCTGGTTCACCCCTCCACTTT. Its translation is CASSWGPTGPGSPLHF.

CDR3 nucleotide sequence: TGTGCCAGTAGTGGTTTAGCCTATAATGAAAAACTGTTTTTT. Its translation is CASSGLAYNEKLFF. The chain carries TRBV19 and TRBJ1-4; no reliable D call. The germline V gene has CDR1 LNHDA and CDR2 SQIVND (reference sequence). Trimming took off 5 bases at V and 4 bases at J, with 11 bases between the two ends. The CDR3 has 14 residues.

A single count supports this clone. The CDR3 DNA reads as TGTGCCAGCCGCGGCGAGACTGAAGCTTTCTTT. Residues: CASRGETEAFF. The chain carries TRBV7-9 and TRBJ1-1; no firm D call. The CDR3 totals 11 residues. The V end lost 8 bases, the J end lost 5 bases, and 9 bases lay between the germline ends. Germline CDR1 reads SEHNR; CDR2 reads FQNEAQ (reference sequence).

The chain combines TRBV4-1 with TRBJ2-2, with 8 bases identical to TRBD1. The germline gives CDR1 MGHRA, CDR2 YSYEKL. The V gene end was trimmed by 0 bases and the J gene end by 3 bases; junction bases not matched to a gene: 3. The CDR3 is made up of 16 amino acids. The CDR3 here is CASSQDRGRDTGELFF. As DNA, the CDR3 is TGCGCCAGCAGCCAAGACAGGGGGCGGGACACCGGGGAGCTGTTTTTT.

The CDR3 loop is CASSLRTEETQYF. CDR3 bases: TGTGCCAGCAGTTTAAGGACTGAAGAGACCCAGTACTTC. The chain recombines TRBV28 with TRBJ2-5, with D possibly being TRBD2 (5 bases). The ends were cut back, 2 bases at V and 3 bases at J, with 7 bases in the middle. The CDR3 is 13 residues long. Germline V CDR1 and CDR2: MDHEN, SYDVKM.